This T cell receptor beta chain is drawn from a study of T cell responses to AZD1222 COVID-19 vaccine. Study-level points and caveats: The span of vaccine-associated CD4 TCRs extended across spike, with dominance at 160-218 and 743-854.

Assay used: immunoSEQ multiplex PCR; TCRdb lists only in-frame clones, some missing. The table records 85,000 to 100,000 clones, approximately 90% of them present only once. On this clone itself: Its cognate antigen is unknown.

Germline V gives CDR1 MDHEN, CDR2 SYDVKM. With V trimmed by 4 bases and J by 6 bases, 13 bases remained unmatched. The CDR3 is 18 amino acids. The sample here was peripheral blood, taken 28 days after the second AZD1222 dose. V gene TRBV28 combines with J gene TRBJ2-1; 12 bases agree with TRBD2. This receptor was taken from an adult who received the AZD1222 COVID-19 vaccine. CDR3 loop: CASSSPARLAGGPNEQFF. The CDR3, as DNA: TGTGCCAGCAGTTCACCAGCCAGGCTAGCGGGAGGGCCCAATGAGCAGTTCTTC.